This T cell receptor beta chain came from a study of T cell responses to AZD1222 COVID-19 vaccine. About the research overall: It was second doses at about 4 or about 12 weeks that were pooled. Study-level results: Spike was spanned by vaccine-associated CD4 TCRs, with dominance at 160-218 and 743-854. Spike-specific TCRs gained breadth and depth after people received two AZD1222 doses.

Profiling relied on immunoSEQ multiplex PCR, and the TCRdb table lists in-frame clones only, not all of them. The repertoire consists of some 120,000 clones, with over 75% occurring once and the leading ten covering approximately 2.5%. Comment on this clone: The antigen remains unidentified.

CDR3 length: 16 amino acids. In germline, CDR1 is MNHEY, CDR2 SVGAGI. Trimming at V came to 0 bases and at J to 4 bases, leaving 8 bases not matched to a gene. The starting material was peripheral blood, obtained on day 0 of AZD1222 vaccination. The J gene is TRBJ1-2, the V gene TRBV6-5; 7 positions agree with TRBD1. The source of this sequence is an adult in good health. CDR3: CASSYSISTGPYGYTF. The DNA of the CDR3 is TGTGCCAGCAGTTACTCGATTTCGACAGGGCCCTATGGCTACACCTTC.